The TCR beta chain described here comes from a study of blood T cells in healthy people across ages. V dropped 6 bases and J dropped 0; count of bases not matched to a gene: 1. CDR3 length: 13 amino acids. Germline V CDR1 and CDR2: ENHRY, SYGVKD. Through a sample-barcoded 5' primer and a J-beta primer mix, a second PCR was run for about 6 to 11 cycles. TCRdb recomputed calls from the 5' RACE reads with MiXCR, one row per CDR3 protein. Altogether 650,000 to 900,000 distinct CDR3 sequences are present, 62% being singletons, with the ten largest covering around 30%. The rearrangement uses TRBV10-3 and TRBJ2-7; TRBD1 matches at 8 bases. Sequenced sample: blood. This clonotype was sampled from a young man in good health. Here the CDR3 DNA reads TGTGCCATCAGGGACAGGGACTCCTACGAGCAGTACTTC. This sequence encodes CAIRDRDSYEQYF.